The rows below give T cell receptor beta chains drawn from one sample of a study of blood T cell repertoires in COVID-19. Some clones are missing from TCRdb's copy, which holds only in-frame ones; the method was immunoSEQ multiplex PCR. This sample yields 350,000 to 450,000 clones, of which approximately 89% are seen a single time; roughly 2% belongs to the top ten. The material sequenced was peripheral blood. The source of these receptors is a woman aged 60-75 years with COVID-19, enrolled during active disease. Both conserved end residues are trimmed from each CDR3.

TRBV5-1	ASSLGAPATEAF
TRBV20-1	SASRGAGTFSTDTQY
TRBV2	ASSLGGTNEKLF
TRBV10-3	ATQAGINSNQPQH
TRBV6-1	ASGGRDKKETQY
TRBV27	ASSFWQGGSPLH
TRBV24-1	ATSDPGQGAPDTQY
TRBV7-9	ASSFPGSDTQY
TRBV5-6	ASSSRQGSGNTIY
TRBV18	ASSLWTGEAF
TRBV20-1	SASPGNTEAF
TRBV11-2	ASSLVGNTQETQY
TRBV5-1	ASSLVEDRSNQPQH
TRBV28	ASSPPNGNHYEQY
TRBV18	ASSPLLRQLATNEKLF
TRBV11-2	ASSPSTGYEQY
TRBV12-3/TRBV12-4	ASSLTGPKPQH
TRBV1	TSSLTSGVNTGELF
TRBV30	AWSVKGRGYSNQPQH
TRBV7-2	ASSSTGTGGAFYYGYT
TRBV15	ATSSPRGGTRREQY
TRBV6-6	ASSTGTGAGNTIY
TRBV7-2	ASSLSPSGNTIY
TRBV29-1	SVTGSARNTIY
TRBV7-2	ASSWLAGGFQETQY
TRBV5-1	ASSLAPQGTSGNTIY
TRBV2	ASKGQGTRNTEAF
TRBV24-1	ATSERGATDTQY
TRBV28	ATIIGGTEAF
TRBV7-3	ASSLRGTGGRNEQF
TRBV5-4	ASSLWDRGSLLRYGYT